These 30 T cell receptor beta chains originate from one sample sequenced in a study of CD8 T cells in Susac syndrome. Random hexamers primed reverse transcription of about 0.5 to 1 ug RNA. TCRdb independently ran MiXCR on the immunoSEQ multiplex PCR reads; one entry per CDR3 protein. The sample holds around 230,000 distinct CDR3 sequences, around 96% seen once. The sample taken for sequencing was CD4+ T cells from PBMCs. The receptors shown here come from a human donor with Susac syndrome.

This clonotype has a single count. V usage is TRBV9 and J usage is TRBJ2-6; perhaps TRBD2 as D (6 bases). Between the trimmed V and J ends, which lost 0 bases and 2 bases, there was a span of 18 bases. Germline CDR1 SGDLS, CDR2 YYNGEE. The CDR3 is made up of 19 amino acids. The CDR3 region is CASSVAFAGRSTGANVLTF. The CDR3 DNA sequence: TGTGCCAGCAGCGTAGCGTTCGCGGGGAGATCCACTGGGGCCAACGTCCTGACTTTC.

This clonotype was recorded only once. The J gene is TRBJ2-5, the V gene TRBV20-1; 9 bases line up with TRBD1. J gave up 3 bases and V 4 bases, and 6 bases lay outside the gene matches. Germline V gene sequence: CDR1 DFQATT, CDR2 SNEGSKA (reference sequence). The CDR3 runs 14 residues. DNA of the CDR3: TGCAGTGCTAATCCCGGGACAGGGAAAGAGACCCAGTACTTC. Translated, it gives CSANPGTGKETQYF.

The chain joins TRBV4-1 to TRBJ2-7; D possibly corresponds to TRBD2 (6 bases). V lost 7 bases, J lost 2 bases, and 18 bases lay in between. The V gene's germline CDR1 is MGHRA and CDR2 YSYEKL. The CDR3 has 15 amino acids. As DNA, the CDR3 is TGCGCCAGCAACCTACGGGCGGGATCCCCCTACGAGCAGTACTTC. Amino acids: CASNLRAGSPYEQYF.

This clonotype is a singleton in its sample. The V call is TRBV27, the J call TRBJ1-2; 7 bases match TRBD1. From germline, CDR1 is MNHEY and CDR2 SMNVEV (reference sequence). Germline trimming cut 6 bases from V and 4 bases from J; bases unmatched to any gene: 11. This CDR3 is 15 amino acids long. CDR3 region: CASRPRGQVPYGYTF. CDR3 DNA sequence: TGTGCCAGCAGACCCCGAGGACAGGTGCCCTATGGCTACACCTTC.

V is TRBV23-1 and J is TRBJ1-1; 8 positions agree with TRBD1. TRBV23-1 is assigned to the ORF class and has an uncertain function. The V segment lost 0 bases and the J segment 1 base; nucleotides outside the gene matches: 10. The CDR3 contains 18 residues. For the CDR3, the DNA is TGCGCCAGCAGTCAATCGTGCGGACAGGGAGACAAGAACACTGAAGCTTTCTTT. Encoded protein: CASSQSCGQGDKNTEAFF.

CDR3 in DNA: TGTGCCAGCAGTTACCTCCCCCCAGTGGAGGGGGAGACCCAGTACTTC. Amino acid sequence: CASSYLPPVEGETQYF. The genes are TRBV6-6 and TRBJ2-5; the D gene is possibly TRBD2 (6 bases). Germline loops: CDR1 MNHNY, CDR2 SVGAGI (reference sequence). This CDR3 spans 16 amino acids. V shed 2 bases and J shed 5 bases, with 18 bases lying between them.

This chain connects TRBV29-1 to TRBJ2-5; D uncertain. The V gene lost 7 bases and the J gene lost 5 bases, with 8 bases spanning the gap. The CDR3 runs 10 residues. Germline V gives CDR1 SQVTM, CDR2 ANQGSEA. CDR3 coding DNA: TGCAGCGGCAGTATGGAGACCCAGTACTTC. This gives the protein CSGSMETQYF.

This chain joins TRBV7-6 and TRBJ2-5; 12 nucleotides align to TRBD1. V lost 3 bases and J lost 4; bases outside the gene matches: 3. Germline V CDR1 and CDR2: SGHVS, FNYEAQ. The CDR3 sequence is 15 residues long. CDR3 loop: CASSLGQGARETQYF. CDR3 in DNA: TGTGCCAGCAGCTTGGGACAGGGGGCGAGAGAGACCCAGTACTTC.

The chain uses TRBV23-1 and TRBJ2-1; D is uncertain. TRBV23-1 is noted as an ORF with a role that remains uncertain. The V end was cut by 0 bases, the J end by 8 bases, with 20 bases between. CDR3 length equals 17 residues. The CDR3 bases are TGCGCCAGCAGTCAATCGGAACAGTCTCCCGAGTCGGATGAGCAGTTCTTC. This codes for CASSQSEQSPESDEQFF.

The chain is built from TRBV5-6 and TRBJ2-5; possible D gene TRBD2, 6 bases. The CDR3 is made up of 12 amino acids. Germline-derived CDR1 and CDR2 are SGHDT and YYEEEE. Trimming cost V 7 bases and J 5 bases, with 12 bases left between them. CDR3 loop: CASGRAGETQYF. For the CDR3, the DNA is TGTGCCAGCGGACGGGCGGGGGAGACCCAGTACTTC.

The chain has TRBV14 and TRBJ1-1, with D unresolved. V lost 4 bases to trimming and J lost 3 bases, with 9 bases between them. Per the germline V gene, CDR1 is SGHDN and CDR2 is FVKESK. There are 13 residues in the CDR3. The CDR3 loop reads CASSRSGDTEAFF. The CDR3 DNA reads as TGTGCCAGCAGCCGCAGTGGAGACACTGAAGCTTTCTTT.

The chain couples TRBV5-1 to TRBJ2-1; TRBD1 might be the D (6 bases). The V gene lost 0 bases and the J gene lost 10 bases, with 17 bases spanning the gap. The germline V gene encodes CDR1 SGHRS and CDR2 YFSETQ. This CDR3 is built from 15 residues. CDR3 amino acids: CASSLDLGSGGEQFF. The CDR3 nucleotides read TGCGCCAGCAGCTTGGATTTGGGGAGTGGGGGCGAGCAGTTCTTC.

The chain links TRBV27 to TRBJ2-3; TRBD1 aligns across 8 bases. Germline trimming cut 10 bases from V and 3 bases from J; bases unmatched to any gene: 9. Per germline, CDR1 MNHEY and CDR2 SMNVEV (reference sequence). There are 14 residues in the CDR3. The CDR3, as DNA: TGTGCCAAGGCGGGACAGGACTTAACAGATACGCAGTATTTT. It specifies CAKAGQDLTDTQYF.

This chain uses TRBV30 with TRBJ2-1, with D tentatively TRBD1 (5 bases). This CDR3 contains 15 residues. V lost 0 bases to trimming and J lost 8 bases, with 17 bases between them. CDR1 is GTSNPN, CDR2 SVGIG, per germline (reference sequence). The CDR3 nucleotides are TGTGCCTGGAGTGTACTCGGTAAAGGGGTGGATGAGCAGTTCTTC. Translation: CAWSVLGKGVDEQFF.

This chain uses TRBV18 with TRBJ2-5; D ambiguous. Trimming cost V 5 bases and J 7 bases, with 8 bases left between them. Germline V lookup: CDR1 KGHSH, CDR2 LQKENI. The CDR3 loop spans 11 amino acids. CDR3 nucleotide sequence: TGTGCCAGCTCAACCGAAAGGACCCAGTACTTC. Its translation: CASSTERTQYF.

The genes are TRBV4-2 and TRBJ2-2; a weak D match, TRBD1 (5 bases). The V gene lost 5 bases and the J gene lost 7 bases, with 8 bases spanning the gap. This CDR3 region has 12 residues. Germline V lookup: CDR1 LGHNA, CDR2 YNFKEQ. CDR3 amino acids: CASSSQVGELFF. The CDR3 DNA is TGTGCCAGCAGCTCACAGGTCGGGGAGCTGTTTTTT.

In DNA, the CDR3 is TGTGCCAGCAGTGCTTTGCGGGAGTATGAGCAGTTCTTC. Translation: CASSALREYEQFF. The rearrangement uses TRBV6-1 and TRBJ2-1; 7 bases are shared with TRBD2. CDR3 length equals 13 residues. J gave up 8 bases and V 4 bases, and 5 bases lay outside the gene matches. Germline lookup yields CDR1 MNHNS and CDR2 SASEGT.

The chain is built from TRBV9 and TRBJ2-4; 9 bases align to TRBD1. From germline, CDR1 is SGDLS and CDR2 YYNGEE. The J segment lost 6 bases and the V segment lost 4 bases, leaving 11 bases of the junction unmatched. The CDR3 runs to 16 residues. The CDR3 DNA is TGTGCCAGCAGCCCATCGGACAGGGGAGCGGGAAACATTCAGTACTTC. Translating it yields CASSPSDRGAGNIQYF.

The rearrangement joins TRBV18 to TRBJ2-2, with TRBD1 matching over 7 bases. The CDR3 spans 16 residues. V trimming: 3 bases; J trimming: 5 bases; junction bases outside the gene matches: 9. Germline V gene lookup returns CDR1 KGHSH and CDR2 LQKENI. CDR3 DNA sequence: TGTGCCAGCTCACCCGACAGGGCGAGGCGTACCGGGGAGCTGTTTTTT. It specifies CASSPDRARRTGELFF.

This chain uses TRBV25-1 with TRBJ2-5; 10 nucleotides line up with TRBD2. Per germline, CDR1 MGHDK and CDR2 SYGVNS. V was clipped by 6 bases and J by 5 bases; unmatched bases: 6. The CDR3 contains 14 residues. CDR3 DNA sequence: TGTGCCAGCAGAGCTAGCGGGAGTCTGGAGACCCAGTACTTC. It yields the protein CASRASGSLETQYF.

This clonotype has just a few counts. The V call is TRBV18, the J call TRBJ2-1, with D possibly TRBD1 on 6 matching bases. Germline-derived CDR1 and CDR2 are KGHSH and LQKENI. V was trimmed by 5 bases and J by 7 bases, leaving 9 bases between them. The CDR3 runs to 12 residues. The chain's CDR3 is CASSSQGNEQFF. The CDR3 DNA follows: TGTGCCAGCTCAAGTCAGGGGAATGAGCAGTTCTTC.

This chain links TRBV5-6 with TRBJ2-5, with 9 bases that match TRBD2. The germline V gene encodes CDR1 SGHDT and CDR2 YYEEEE. This CDR3 region has 16 residues. Unmatched junction bases numbered 6, after V lost 0 bases and J lost 3 bases. The CDR3 sequence is CASSLVLAGDEETQYF. CDR3 coding DNA: TGTGCCAGCAGCTTGGTCTTAGCGGGAGACGAAGAGACCCAGTACTTC.

The CDR3 spells CASSQSPSVGYTF. The CDR3 bases are TGTGCCAGCAGCCAATCCCCCAGTGTCGGCTACACCTTC. V is TRBV3-1 and J is TRBJ1-2; D is uncertain. Germline CDR1 and CDR2: LGHDT and YNNKEL (reference sequence). V gave up 2 bases and J gave up 8 bases, with 12 bases separating them. This CDR3 region has 13 residues.

The J gene is TRBJ2-2, the V gene TRBV20-1; D is perhaps TRBD2 (5 bases). V gave up 3 bases and J gave up 7 bases, with 12 bases separating them. The CDR3 is 13 residues long. In germline, CDR1 is DFQATT, CDR2 SNEGSKA (reference sequence). CDR3 region: CSASSSYGGELFF. In nucleotides, the CDR3 is TGCAGTGCTAGCTCTAGCTACGGCGGGGAGCTGTTTTTT.

This chain uses TRBV7-9 with TRBJ2-5; TRBD1 agrees at 8 bases. Germline CDR1 and CDR2: SEHNR and FQNEAQ (reference sequence). The V segment lost 1 base and the J segment 4 bases; nucleotides outside the gene matches: 8. The CDR3 consists of 16 residues. In nucleotides, the CDR3 is TGTGCCAGCAGCTTAGTGGCGCCCACAGGGGGAGAGACCCAGTACTTC. Protein: CASSLVAPTGGETQYF.

The rearrangement links TRBV6-6 to TRBJ2-7; 9 bases line up with TRBD1. V lost 7 bases and J lost 3; bases outside the gene matches: 7. Germline V lookup: CDR1 MNHNY, CDR2 SVGAGI (reference sequence). The CDR3 length is 14 residues. Here the CDR3 DNA reads TGTGCCAGCAATACGGGGACAGGGCGCTACGAGCAGTACTTC. Translation: CASNTGTGRYEQYF.

The V and J genes are TRBV3-1 and TRBJ1-5; D unresolved. This CDR3 is built from 16 residues. Germline CDR1 is LGHDT and CDR2 is YNNKEL (reference sequence). Trimming stripped 2 bases from V and 2 bases from J, with 13 bases between. The CDR3 DNA sequence: TGTGCCAGCAGCCAAAAAGGGTTTTTGGGCAATCAGCCCCAGCATTTT. This translates into CASSQKGFLGNQPQHF.

This clonotype is a singleton in its sample. CDR3 residues: CASSPPGGDEQYF. For the CDR3, the DNA is TGTGCCAGCAGTCCTCCCGGGGGGGACGAGCAGTACTTC. V is TRBV6-5 and J is TRBJ2-7; 8 bases agree with TRBD2. The V segment lost 5 bases and the J segment 5 bases; nucleotides outside the gene matches: 5. The CDR3 extends over 13 amino acids. CDR1 and CDR2 from the germline V gene are MNHEY and SVGAGI.

V and J are TRBV30 and TRBJ1-2, with 7 bases aligning to TRBD1. Germline values: CDR1 GTSNPN, CDR2 SVGIG (reference sequence). V shed 2 bases, J shed 4 bases, and the junction held 10 bases outside the gene matches. The CDR3 length is 15 residues. CDR3 protein: CAWSRAGGNSYGYTF. In nucleotides, the CDR3 is TGTGCCTGGAGTAGGGCAGGGGGGAATAGCTATGGCTACACCTTC.

This chain's CDR3 is CASSNRDTQGDTQYF. The CDR3 nucleotides are TGTGCCAGCAGCAATCGGGACACCCAAGGAGATACGCAGTATTTT. V is TRBV12-3 or TRBV12-4 and J is TRBJ2-3; possible D gene TRBD1, 6 bases. The CDR3 totals 15 residues. V lost 6 bases and J lost 5, with 18 bases in between.